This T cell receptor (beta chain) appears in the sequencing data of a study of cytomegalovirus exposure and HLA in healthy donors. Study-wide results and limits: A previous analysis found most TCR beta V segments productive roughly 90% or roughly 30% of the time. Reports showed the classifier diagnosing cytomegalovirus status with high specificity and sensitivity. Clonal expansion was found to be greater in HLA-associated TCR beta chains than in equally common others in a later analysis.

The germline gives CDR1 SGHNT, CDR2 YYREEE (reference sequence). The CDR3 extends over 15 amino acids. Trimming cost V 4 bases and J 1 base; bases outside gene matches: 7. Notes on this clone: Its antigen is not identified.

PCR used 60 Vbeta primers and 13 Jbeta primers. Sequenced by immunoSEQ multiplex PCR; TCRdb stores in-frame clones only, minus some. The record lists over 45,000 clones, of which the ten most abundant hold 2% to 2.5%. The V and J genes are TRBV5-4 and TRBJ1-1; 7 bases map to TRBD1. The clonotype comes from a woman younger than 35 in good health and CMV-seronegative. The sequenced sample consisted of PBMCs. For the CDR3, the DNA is TGTGCCAGCAGCGGGCCTTGGACAGGGAACACTGAAGCTTTCTTT. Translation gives CASSGPWTGNTEAFF.